The subject of this entry is one T cell receptor beta chain. These data come from a study of blood T cell repertoires in COVID-19. Study at large: COVID-19 samples, acute and convalescent, were from the United States, Italy and Spain. PBMCs, B-cell-depleted T cells, or T cells provided the cDNA or gDNA that made up the material.

Source study methods: Estimated nucleated cell counts came from reference gene primer amplification. Assay: immunoSEQ multiplex PCR; the TCRdb copy retains only in-frame clones and omits some. The V and J calls and the clone size are those of that table, but D and trimming were determined from the DNA. The sample holds approximately 350,000 clones, around 87% seen once. The recovered donors of Cohort 3 showed two negative PCRs, clearance, or symptom resolution. The CDR3 loop spans 15 amino acids. Germline-derived CDR1 and CDR2 are SGHRS and YFSETQ. V trimming: 4 bases; J trimming: 9 bases; junction bases outside the gene matches: 12.

The chain has TRBV5-1 and TRBJ2-1; 8 nucleotides line up with TRBD2. Input material: PBMCs or T cells enriched from blood (not recorded which). This TCR came from a man aged 18 to 29 who had recovered from COVID-19. The DNA of the CDR3 is TGCGCCAGCAGCCCCCCAGATCGGGGGGGCGCTGAGCAGTTCTTC. Encoded protein: CASSPPDRGGAEQFF.